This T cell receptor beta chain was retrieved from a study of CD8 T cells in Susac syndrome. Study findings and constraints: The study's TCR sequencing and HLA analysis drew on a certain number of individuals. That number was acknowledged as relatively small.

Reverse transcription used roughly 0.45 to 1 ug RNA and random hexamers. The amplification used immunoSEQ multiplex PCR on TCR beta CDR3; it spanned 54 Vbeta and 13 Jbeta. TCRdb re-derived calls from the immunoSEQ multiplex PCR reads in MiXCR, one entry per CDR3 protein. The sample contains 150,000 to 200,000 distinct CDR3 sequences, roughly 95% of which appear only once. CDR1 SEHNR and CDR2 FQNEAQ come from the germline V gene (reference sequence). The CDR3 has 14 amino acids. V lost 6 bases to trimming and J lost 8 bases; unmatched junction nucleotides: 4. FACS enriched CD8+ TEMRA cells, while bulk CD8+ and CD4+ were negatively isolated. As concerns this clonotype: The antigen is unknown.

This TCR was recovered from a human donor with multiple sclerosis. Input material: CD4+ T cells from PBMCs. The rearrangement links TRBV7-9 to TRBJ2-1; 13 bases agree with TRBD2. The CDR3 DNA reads TGTGCCAGCAGATGGACTAGCGGGAGCGATGAGCAGTTCTTC. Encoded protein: CASRWTSGSDEQFF.